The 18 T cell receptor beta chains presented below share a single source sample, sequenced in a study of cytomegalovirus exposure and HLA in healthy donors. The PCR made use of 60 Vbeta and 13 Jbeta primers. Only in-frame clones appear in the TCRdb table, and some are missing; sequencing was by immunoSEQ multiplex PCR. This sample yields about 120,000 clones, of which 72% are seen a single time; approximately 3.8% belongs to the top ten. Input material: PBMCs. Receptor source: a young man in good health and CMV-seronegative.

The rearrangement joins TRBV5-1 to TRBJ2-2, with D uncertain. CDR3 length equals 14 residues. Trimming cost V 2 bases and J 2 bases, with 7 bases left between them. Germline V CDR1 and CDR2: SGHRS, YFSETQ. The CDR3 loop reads CASSLLTNTGELFF. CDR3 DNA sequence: TGCGCCAGCAGCTTACTAACTAACACCGGGGAGCTGTTTTTT.

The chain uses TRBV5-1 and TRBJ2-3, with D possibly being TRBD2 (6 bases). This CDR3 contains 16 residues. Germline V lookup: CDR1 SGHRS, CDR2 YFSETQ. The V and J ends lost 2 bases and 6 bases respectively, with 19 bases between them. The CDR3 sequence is CASSFTGLDPMDTQYF. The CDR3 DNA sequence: TGCGCCAGCAGCTTCACGGGACTGGATCCCATGGATACGCAGTATTTT. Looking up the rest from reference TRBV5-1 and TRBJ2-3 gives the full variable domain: KAGVTQTPRYLIKTRGQQVTLSCSPISGHRSVSWYQQTPGQGLQFLFEYFSETQRNKGNFPGRFSGRQFSNSRSEMNVSTLELGDSALYLCASSFTGLDPMDTQYFGPGTRLTVL.

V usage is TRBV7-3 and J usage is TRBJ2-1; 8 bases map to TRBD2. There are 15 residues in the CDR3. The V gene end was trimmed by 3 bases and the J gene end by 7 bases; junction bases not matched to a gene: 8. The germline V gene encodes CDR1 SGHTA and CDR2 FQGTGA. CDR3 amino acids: CASSFARGGYNEQFF. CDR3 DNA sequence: TGTGCCAGCAGCTTCGCACGGGGGGGATATAATGAGCAGTTCTTC.

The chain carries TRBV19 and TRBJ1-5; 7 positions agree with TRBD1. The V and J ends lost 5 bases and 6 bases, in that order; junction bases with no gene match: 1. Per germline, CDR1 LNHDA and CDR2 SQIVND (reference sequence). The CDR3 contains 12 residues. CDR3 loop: CASSDRVQPQHF. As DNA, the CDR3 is TGTGCCAGTAGTGACAGGGTTCAGCCCCAGCATTTT.

The chain's CDR3 is CASSATVNYGYTF. Written as DNA, the CDR3 is TGTGCCAGCAGCGCCACAGTGAACTATGGCTACACCTTC. This chain links TRBV7-9 with TRBJ1-2; no reliable D call. V was trimmed by 5 bases and J by 2 bases, leaving 9 bases between them. The CDR3 has 13 residues. Germline values: CDR1 SEHNR, CDR2 FQNEAQ (reference sequence).

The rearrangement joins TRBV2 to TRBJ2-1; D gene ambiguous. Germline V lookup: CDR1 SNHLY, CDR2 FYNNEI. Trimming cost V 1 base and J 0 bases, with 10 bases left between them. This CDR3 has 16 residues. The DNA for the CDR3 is TGTGCCAGCAGTGAAGGGCCAGTAAGCTCCTACAATGAGCAGTTCTTC. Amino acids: CASSEGPVSSYNEQFF.

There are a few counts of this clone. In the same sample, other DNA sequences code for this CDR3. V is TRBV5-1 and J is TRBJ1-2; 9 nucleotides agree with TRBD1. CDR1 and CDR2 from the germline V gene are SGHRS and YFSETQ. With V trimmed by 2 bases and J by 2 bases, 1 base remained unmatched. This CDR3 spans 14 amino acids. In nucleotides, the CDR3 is TGCGCCAGCAGCTTAGGGACAGGGAACTATGGCTACACCTTC. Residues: CASSLGTGNYGYTF.

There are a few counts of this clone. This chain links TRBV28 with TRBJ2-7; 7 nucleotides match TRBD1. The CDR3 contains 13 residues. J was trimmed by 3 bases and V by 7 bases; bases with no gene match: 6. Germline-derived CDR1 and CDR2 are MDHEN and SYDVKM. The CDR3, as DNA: TGTGCCAGCAAGTTTTACAGGGGCTACGAGCAGTACTTC. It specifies CASKFYRGYEQYF.

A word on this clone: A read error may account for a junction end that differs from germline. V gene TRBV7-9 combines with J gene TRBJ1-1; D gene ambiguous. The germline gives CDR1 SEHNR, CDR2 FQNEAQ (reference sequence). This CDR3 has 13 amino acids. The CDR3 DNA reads TGTTCCAGCAGCCTGAACAGGAACACTGAAGCTTTCTTT. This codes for CSSSLNRNTEAFF. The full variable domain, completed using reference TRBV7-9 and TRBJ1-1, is DTGVSQNPRHKITKRGQNVTFRCDPISEHNRLYWYRQTLGQGPEFLTYFQNEAQLEKSRLLSDRFSAERPKGSFSTLEIQRTEQGDSAMYLCSSSLNRNTEAFFGQGTRLTVV.

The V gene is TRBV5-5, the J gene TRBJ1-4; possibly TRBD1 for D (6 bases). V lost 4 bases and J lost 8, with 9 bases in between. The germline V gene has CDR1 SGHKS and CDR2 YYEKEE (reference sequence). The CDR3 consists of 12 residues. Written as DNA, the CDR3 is TGTGCCAGCAGCGAAGGGGGAGAAAAACTGTTTTTT. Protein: CASSEGGEKLFF.

The CDR3 DNA sequence: TGTGCCAGTAGTACCCGGGTTGCGGGGAATTTTCTTAGCAATCAGCCCCAGCATTTT. This gives the protein CASSTRVAGNFLSNQPQHF. This rearrangement joins TRBV19 to TRBJ1-5; D is unclear. The CDR3 consists of 19 residues. The germline V gene has CDR1 LNHDA and CDR2 SQIVND (reference sequence). Trimming left V 4 bases short and J 0 bases short, with 22 bases between. Together with reference TRBV19 and TRBJ1-5, the CDR3 gives the full variable domain: DGGITQSPKYLFRKEGQNVTLSCEQNLNHDAMYWYRQDPGQGLRLIYYSQIVNDFQKGDIAEGYSVSREKKESFPLTVTSAQKNPTAFYLCASSTRVAGNFLSNQPQHFGDGTRLSIL.

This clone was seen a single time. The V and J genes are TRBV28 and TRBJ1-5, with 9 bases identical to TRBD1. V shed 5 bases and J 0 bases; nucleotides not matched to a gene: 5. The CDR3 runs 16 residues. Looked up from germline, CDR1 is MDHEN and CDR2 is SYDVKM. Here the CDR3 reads CASSVRDRVSNQPQHF. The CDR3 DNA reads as TGTGCCAGCAGTGTCCGGGACAGGGTTAGCAATCAGCCCCAGCATTTT.

The CDR3, as DNA: TGTGCCAGTAGCGAAGGGAGGGGCTATGGCTACACCTTC. Protein sequence: CASSEGRGYGYTF. The rearrangement links TRBV19 to TRBJ1-2, with a possible D match to TRBD1 (5 bases). V gave up 6 bases and J gave up 4 bases, with 12 bases separating them. CDR1 LNHDA and CDR2 SQIVND come from the germline V gene (reference sequence). The CDR3 consists of 13 residues.

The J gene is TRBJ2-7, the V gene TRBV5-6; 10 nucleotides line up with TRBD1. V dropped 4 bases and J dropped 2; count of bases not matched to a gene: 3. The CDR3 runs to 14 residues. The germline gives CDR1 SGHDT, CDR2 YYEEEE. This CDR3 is CASSTGTGAYEQYF. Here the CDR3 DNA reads TGTGCCAGCAGCACCGGGACAGGGGCCTACGAGCAGTACTTC.

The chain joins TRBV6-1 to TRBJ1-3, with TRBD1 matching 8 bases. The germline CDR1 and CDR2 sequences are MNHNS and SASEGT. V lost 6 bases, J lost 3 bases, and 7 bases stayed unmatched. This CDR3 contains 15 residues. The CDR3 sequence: CASRATGGYGNTIYF. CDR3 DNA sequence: TGTGCCAGCAGGGCTACAGGGGGATATGGAAACACCATATATTTT.

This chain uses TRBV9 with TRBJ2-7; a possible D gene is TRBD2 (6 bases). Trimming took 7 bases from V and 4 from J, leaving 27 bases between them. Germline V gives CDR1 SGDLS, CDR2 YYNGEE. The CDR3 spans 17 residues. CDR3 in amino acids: CASSEGRTTLGSYEQYF. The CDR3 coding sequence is TGTGCCAGCTCCGAGGGGAGGACGACTCTAGGATCGTACGAGCAGTACTTC. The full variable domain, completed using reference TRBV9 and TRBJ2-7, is DSGVTQTPKHLITATGQRVTLRCSPRSGDLSVYWYQQSLDQGLQFLIQYYNGEERAKGNILERFSAQQFPDLHSELNLSSLELGDSALYFCASSEGRTTLGSYEQYFGPGTRLTVT.

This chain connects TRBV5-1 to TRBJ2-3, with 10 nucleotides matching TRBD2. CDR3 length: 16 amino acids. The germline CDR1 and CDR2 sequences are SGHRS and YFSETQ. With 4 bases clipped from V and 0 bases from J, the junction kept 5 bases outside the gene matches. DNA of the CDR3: TGCGCCAGCAGCGCCGGACTAGCGGTGAGCACAGATACGCAGTATTTT. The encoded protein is CASSAGLAVSTDTQYF.

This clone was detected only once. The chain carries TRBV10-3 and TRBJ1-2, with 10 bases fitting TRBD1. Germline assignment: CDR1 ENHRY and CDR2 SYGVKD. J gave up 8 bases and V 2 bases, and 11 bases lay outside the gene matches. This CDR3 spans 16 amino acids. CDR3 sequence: CAISETSPGTGEGYTF. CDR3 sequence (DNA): TGTGCCATCAGTGAGACGAGTCCCGGGACAGGGGAAGGCTACACCTTC.